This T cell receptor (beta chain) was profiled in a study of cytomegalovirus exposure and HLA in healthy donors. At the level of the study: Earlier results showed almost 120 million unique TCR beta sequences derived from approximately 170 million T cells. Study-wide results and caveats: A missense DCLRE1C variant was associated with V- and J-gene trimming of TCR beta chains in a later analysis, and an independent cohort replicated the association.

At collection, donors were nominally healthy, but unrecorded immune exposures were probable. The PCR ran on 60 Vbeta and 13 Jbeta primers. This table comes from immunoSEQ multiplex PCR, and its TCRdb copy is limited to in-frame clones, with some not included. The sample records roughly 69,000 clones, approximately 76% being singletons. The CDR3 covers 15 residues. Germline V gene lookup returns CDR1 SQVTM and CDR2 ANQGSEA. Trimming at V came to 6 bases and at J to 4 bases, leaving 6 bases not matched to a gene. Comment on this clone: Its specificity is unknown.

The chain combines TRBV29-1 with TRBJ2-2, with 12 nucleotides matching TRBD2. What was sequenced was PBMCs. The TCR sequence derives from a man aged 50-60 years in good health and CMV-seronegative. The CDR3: CSVLLAGGPTGELFF. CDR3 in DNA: TGCAGCGTACTCCTAGCGGGGGGGCCCACCGGGGAGCTGTTTTTT.